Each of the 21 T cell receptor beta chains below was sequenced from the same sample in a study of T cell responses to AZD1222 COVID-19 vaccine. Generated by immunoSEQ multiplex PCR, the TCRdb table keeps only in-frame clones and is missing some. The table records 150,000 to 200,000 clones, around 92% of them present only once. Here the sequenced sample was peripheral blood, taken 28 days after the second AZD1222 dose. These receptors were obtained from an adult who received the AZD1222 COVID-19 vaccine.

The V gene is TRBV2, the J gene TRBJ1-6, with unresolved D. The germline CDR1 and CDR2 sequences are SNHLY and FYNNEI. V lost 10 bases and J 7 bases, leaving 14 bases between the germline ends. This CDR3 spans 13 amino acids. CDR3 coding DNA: TGTGCCACCCTCGGACTGATCAATTCACCCCTCCACTTT. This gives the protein CATLGLINSPLHF.

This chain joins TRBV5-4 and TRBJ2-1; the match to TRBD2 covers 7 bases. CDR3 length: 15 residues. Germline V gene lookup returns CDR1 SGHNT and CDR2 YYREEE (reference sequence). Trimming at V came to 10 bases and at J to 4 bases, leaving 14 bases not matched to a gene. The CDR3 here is CAGSKELAEYNEQFF. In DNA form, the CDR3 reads TGTGCCGGAAGTAAAGAGCTAGCGGAGTACAATGAGCAGTTCTTC.

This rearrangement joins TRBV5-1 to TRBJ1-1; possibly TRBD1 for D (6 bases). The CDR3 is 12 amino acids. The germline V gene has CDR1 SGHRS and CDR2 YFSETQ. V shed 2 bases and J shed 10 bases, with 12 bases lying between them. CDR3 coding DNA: TGCGCCAGCAGCTTAACAGGGTCCAGAGCTTTCTTT. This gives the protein CASSLTGSRAFF.

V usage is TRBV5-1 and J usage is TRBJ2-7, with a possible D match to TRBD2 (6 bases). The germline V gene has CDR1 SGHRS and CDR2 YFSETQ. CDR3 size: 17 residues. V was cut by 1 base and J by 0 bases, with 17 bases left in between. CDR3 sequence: CASSLWSGEQLSYEQYF. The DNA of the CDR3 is TGCGCCAGCAGCTTGTGGTCGGGGGAGCAACTCTCCTACGAGCAGTACTTC.

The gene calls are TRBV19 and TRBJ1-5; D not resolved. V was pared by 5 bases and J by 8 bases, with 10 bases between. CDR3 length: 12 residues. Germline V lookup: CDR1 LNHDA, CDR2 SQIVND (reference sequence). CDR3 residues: CASSHPREPQHF. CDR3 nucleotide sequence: TGTGCCAGTAGTCACCCCCGGGAGCCCCAGCATTTT.

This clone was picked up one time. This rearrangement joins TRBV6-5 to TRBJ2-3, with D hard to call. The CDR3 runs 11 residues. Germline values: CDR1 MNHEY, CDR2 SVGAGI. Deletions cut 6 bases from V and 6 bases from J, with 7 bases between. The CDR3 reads CASRVRDTQYF. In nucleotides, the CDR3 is TGTGCCAGCAGGGTCCGGGATACGCAGTATTTT.

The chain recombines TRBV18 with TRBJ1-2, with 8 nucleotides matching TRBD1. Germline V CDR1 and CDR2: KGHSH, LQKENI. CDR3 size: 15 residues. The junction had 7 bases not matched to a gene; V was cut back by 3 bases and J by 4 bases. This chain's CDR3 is CASSPTGAPLYGYTF. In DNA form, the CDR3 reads TGTGCCAGCTCACCGACAGGGGCCCCCCTCTATGGCTACACCTTC.

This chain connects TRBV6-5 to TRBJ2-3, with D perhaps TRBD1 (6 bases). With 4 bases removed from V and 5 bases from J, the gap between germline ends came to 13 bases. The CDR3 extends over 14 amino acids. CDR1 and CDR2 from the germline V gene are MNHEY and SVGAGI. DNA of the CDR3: TGTGCCAGCAGTTTCTCAGGGGCGGAAGATACGCAGTATTTT. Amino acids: CASSFSGAEDTQYF.

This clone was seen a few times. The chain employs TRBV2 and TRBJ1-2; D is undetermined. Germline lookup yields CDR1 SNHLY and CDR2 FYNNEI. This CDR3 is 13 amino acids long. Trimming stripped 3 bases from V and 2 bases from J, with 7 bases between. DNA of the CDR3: TGTGCCAGCAGTGATCGGGAGAACTATGGCTACACCTTC. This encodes CASSDRENYGYTF.

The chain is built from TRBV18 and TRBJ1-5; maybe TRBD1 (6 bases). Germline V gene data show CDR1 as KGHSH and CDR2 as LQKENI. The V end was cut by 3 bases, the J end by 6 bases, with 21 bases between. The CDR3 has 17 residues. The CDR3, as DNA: TGTGCCAGCTCACCCCGATCTGATACAGGGAGGACTCAGCCCCAGCATTTT. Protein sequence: CASSPRSDTGRTQPQHF.

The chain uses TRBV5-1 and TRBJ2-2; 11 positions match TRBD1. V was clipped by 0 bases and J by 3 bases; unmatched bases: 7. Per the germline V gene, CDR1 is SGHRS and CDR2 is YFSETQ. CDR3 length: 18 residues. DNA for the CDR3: TGCGCCAGCAGCTTGGTATCCGGGACAGGGGGTTACACCGGGGAGCTGTTTTTT. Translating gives CASSLVSGTGGYTGELFF.

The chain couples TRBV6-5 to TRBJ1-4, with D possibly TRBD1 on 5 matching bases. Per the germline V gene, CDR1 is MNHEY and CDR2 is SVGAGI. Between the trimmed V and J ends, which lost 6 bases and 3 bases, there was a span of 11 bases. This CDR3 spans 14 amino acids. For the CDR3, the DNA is TGTGCCAGCAGCCCCAGGGCACCTAATGAAAAACTGTTTTTT. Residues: CASSPRAPNEKLFF.

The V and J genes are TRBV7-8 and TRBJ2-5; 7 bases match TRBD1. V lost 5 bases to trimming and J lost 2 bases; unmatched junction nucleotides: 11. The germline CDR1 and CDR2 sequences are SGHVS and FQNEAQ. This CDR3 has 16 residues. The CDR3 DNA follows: TGTGCCAGCAGCGATTACCGGGACAGACTTCAAGAGACCCAGTACTTC. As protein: CASSDYRDRLQETQYF.

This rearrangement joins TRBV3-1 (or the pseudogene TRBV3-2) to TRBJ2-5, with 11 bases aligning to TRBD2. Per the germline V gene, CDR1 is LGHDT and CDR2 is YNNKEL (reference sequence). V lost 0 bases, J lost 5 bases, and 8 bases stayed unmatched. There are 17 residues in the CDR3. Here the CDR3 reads CASSQDRASGGRETQYF. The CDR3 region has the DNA TGTGCCAGCAGCCAAGATCGAGCTAGCGGGGGGCGGGAGACCCAGTACTTC.

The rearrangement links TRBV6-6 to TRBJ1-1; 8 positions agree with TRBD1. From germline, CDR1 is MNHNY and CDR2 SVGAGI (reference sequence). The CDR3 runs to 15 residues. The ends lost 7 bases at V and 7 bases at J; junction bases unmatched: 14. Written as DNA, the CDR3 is TGTGCCAGCACTCAACGGGCCGGGACAGGCGGTGAAGCTTTCTTT. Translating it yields CASTQRAGTGGEAFF.

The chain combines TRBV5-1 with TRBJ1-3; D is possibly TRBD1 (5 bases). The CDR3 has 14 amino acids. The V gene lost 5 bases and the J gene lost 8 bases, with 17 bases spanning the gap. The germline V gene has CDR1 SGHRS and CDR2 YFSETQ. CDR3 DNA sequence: TGCGCCAGCAGGAGGGGACCGGTCGCGGACACCATATATTTT. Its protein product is CASRRGPVADTIYF.

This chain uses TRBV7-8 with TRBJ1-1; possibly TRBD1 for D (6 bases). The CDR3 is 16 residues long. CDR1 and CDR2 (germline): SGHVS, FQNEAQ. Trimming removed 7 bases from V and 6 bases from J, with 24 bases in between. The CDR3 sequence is CASTPGTGKGGAEAFF. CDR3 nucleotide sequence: TGTGCCAGCACCCCCGGGACGGGGAAGGGGGGCGCTGAAGCTTTCTTT.

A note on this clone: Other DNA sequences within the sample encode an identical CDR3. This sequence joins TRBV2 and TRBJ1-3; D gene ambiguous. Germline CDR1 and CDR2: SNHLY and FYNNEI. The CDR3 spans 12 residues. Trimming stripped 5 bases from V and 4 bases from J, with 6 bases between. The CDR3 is CASSRLGNTIYF. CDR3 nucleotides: TGTGCCAGCAGTCGATTAGGAAACACCATATATTTT.

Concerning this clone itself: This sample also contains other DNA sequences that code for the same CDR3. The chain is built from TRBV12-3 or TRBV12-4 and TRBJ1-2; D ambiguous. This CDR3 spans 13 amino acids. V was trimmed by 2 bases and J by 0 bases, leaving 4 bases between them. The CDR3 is CASSLPANYGYTF. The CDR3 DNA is TGTGCCAGCAGTTTACCCGCTAACTATGGCTACACCTTC.

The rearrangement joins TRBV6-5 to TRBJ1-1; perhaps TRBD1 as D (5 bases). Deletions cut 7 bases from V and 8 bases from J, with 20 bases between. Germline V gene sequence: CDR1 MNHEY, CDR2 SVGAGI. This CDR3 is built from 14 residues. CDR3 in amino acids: CASTGWPGQMEAFF. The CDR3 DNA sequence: TGTGCCAGCACGGGTTGGCCAGGACAAATGGAAGCTTTCTTT.

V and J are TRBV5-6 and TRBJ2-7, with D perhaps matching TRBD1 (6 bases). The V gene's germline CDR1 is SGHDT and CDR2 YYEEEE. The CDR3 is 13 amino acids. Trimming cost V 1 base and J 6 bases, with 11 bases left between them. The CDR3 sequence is CASSLNREGEQYF. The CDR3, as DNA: TGTGCCAGCAGCTTGAACAGGGAAGGCGAGCAGTACTTC.